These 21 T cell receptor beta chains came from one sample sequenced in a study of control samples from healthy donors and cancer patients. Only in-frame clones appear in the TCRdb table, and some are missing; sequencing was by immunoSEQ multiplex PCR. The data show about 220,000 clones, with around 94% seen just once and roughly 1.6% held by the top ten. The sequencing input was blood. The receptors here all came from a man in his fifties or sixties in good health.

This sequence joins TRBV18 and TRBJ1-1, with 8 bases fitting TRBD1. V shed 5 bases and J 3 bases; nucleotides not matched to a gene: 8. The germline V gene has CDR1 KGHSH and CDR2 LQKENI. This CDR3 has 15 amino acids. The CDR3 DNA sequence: TGTGCCAGCTCATCAAATTACAGGGGGGACACTGAAGCTTTCTTT. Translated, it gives CASSSNYRGDTEAFF.

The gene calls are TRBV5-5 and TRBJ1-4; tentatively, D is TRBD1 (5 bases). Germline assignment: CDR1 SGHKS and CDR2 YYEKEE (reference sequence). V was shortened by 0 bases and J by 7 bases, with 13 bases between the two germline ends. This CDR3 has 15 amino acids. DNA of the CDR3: TGTGCCAGCAGCTTGGATTTGGGGCAGGCTGAAAAACTGTTTTTT. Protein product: CASSLDLGQAEKLFF.

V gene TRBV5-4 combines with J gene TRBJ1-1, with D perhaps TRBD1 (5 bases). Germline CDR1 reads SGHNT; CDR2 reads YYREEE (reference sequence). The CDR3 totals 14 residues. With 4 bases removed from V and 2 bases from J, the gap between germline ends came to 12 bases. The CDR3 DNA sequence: TGTGCCAGCAGCATGCGGGGGGATAACACTGAAGCTTTCTTT. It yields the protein CASSMRGDNTEAFF.

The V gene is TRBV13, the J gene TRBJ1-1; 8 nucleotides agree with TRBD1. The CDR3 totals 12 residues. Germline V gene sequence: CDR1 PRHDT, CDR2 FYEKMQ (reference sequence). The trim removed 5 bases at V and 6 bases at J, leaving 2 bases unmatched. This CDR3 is CASSRQGSEAFF. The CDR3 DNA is TGTGCCAGCAGCCGACAGGGGTCTGAAGCTTTCTTT.

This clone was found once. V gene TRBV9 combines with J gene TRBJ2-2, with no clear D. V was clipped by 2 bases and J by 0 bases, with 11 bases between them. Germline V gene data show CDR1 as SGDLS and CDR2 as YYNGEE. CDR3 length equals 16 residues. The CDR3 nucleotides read TGTGCCAGCAGCGTTTCGCTCGCCGCGAACACCGGGGAGCTGTTTTTT. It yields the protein CASSVSLAANTGELFF.

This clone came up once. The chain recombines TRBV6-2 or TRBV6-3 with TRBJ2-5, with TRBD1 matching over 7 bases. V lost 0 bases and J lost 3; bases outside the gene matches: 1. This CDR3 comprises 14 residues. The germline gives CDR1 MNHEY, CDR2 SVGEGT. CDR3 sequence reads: CASSYSGTEETQYF. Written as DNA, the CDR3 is TGTGCCAGCAGTTACTCAGGGACAGAAGAGACCCAGTACTTC.

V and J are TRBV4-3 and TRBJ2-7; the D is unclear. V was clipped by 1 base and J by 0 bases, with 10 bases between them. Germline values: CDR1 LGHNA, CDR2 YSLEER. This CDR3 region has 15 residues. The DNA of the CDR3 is TGCGCCAGCAGCCAAGTTGGCCAGAACTCCTACGAGCAGTACTTC. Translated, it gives CASSQVGQNSYEQYF.

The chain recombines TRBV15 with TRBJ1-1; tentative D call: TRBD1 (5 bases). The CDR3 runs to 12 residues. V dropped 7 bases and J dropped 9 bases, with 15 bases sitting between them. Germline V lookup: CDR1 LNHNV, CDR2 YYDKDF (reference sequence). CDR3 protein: CATKVGRAQAFF. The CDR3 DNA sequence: TGTGCCACCAAGGTAGGCAGGGCCCAAGCTTTCTTT.

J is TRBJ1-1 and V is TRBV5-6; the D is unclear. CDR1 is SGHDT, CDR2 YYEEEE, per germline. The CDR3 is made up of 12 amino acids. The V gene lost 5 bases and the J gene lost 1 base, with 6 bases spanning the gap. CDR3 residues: CASRERNTEAFF. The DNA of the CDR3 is TGTGCCAGCAGGGAGAGGAACACTGAAGCTTTCTTT.

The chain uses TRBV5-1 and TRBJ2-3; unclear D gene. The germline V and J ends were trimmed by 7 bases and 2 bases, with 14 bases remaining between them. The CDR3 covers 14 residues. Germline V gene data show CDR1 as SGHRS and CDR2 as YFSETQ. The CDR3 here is CASRPGSYTDTQYF. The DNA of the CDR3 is TGCGCCAGCCGCCCGGGCTCTTACACAGATACGCAGTATTTT.

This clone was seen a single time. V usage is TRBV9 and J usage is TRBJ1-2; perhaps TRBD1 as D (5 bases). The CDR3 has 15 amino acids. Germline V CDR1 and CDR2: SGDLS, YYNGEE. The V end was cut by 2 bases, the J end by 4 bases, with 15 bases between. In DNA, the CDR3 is TGTGCCAGCAGCGTCGGGCAGGGTGGATCCTATGGCTACACCTTC. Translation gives CASSVGQGGSYGYTF.

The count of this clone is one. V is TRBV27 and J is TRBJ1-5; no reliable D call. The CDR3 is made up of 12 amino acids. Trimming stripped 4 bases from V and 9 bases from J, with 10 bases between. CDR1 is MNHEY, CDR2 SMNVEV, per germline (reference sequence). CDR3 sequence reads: CASSSLPGPQHF. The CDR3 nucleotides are TGTGCCAGCAGTTCGCTACCGGGGCCCCAGCATTTT.

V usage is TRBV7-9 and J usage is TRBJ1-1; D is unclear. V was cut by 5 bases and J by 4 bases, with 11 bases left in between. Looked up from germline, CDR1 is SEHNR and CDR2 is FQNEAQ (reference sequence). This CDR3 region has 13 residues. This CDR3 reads CASSRPGSTEAFF. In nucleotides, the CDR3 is TGTGCCAGCAGCCGACCCGGTTCCACTGAAGCTTTCTTT. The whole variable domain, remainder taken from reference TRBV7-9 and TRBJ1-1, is DTGVSQNPRHKITKRGQNVTFRCDPISEHNRLYWYRQTLGQGPEFLTYFQNEAQLEKSRLLSDRFSAERPKGSFSTLEIQRTEQGDSAMYLCASSRPGSTEAFFGQGTRLTVV.

The DNA for the CDR3 is TGTGCCAGCAGTGAAATTCCGGAGAGATATAATTCACCCCTCCACTTT. Its protein product is CASSEIPERYNSPLHF. V and J are TRBV6-1 and TRBJ1-6; D is uncertain. V dropped 2 bases and J dropped 4 bases, with 12 bases sitting between them. The CDR3 totals 16 residues. Germline-derived CDR1 and CDR2 are MNHNS and SASEGT.

The CDR3 DNA follows: TGCGCCAGCAGCCAAGAAACCGGGACGTATGGCTACACCTTC. Protein sequence: CASSQETGTYGYTF. The chain has TRBV4-3 and TRBJ1-2; D possibly corresponds to TRBD1 (5 bases). Germline-derived CDR1 and CDR2 are LGHNA and YSLEER. Trimming removed 0 bases at V and 5 bases at J, with 10 bases between. This CDR3 is 14 amino acids long.

CDR3 loop: CASSLAGGNTGELFF. Written as DNA, the CDR3 is TGCGCCAGCAGCTTAGCGGGGGGGAACACCGGGGAGCTGTTTTTT. The chain uses TRBV5-1 and TRBJ2-2; 9 bases align to TRBD2. Germline loops: CDR1 SGHRS, CDR2 YFSETQ. CDR3 length equals 15 residues. J was trimmed by 1 base and V by 2 bases; bases with no gene match: 0.

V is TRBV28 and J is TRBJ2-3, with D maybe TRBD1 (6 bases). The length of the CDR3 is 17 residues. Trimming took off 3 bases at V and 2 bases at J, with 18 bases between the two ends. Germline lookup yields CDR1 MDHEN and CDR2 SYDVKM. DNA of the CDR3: TGTGCCAGCAGTTTTTGGACAGCCCAAATTGCCACAGATACGCAGTATTTT. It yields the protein CASSFWTAQIATDTQYF.

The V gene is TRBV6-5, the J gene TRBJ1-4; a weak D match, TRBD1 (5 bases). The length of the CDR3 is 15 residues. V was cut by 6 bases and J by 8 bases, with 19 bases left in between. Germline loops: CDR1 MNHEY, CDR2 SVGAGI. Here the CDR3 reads CASRPFGGAGEKLFF. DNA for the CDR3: TGTGCCAGCAGACCTTTTGGAGGGGCCGGCGAAAAACTGTTTTTT.

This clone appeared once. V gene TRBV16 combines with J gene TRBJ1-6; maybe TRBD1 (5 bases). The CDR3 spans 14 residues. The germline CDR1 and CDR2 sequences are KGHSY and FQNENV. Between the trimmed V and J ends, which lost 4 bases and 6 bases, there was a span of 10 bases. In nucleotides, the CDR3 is TGTGCCAGCAGCCGAATGGGGGTTAATTCACCCCTCCACTTT. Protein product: CASSRMGVNSPLHF.

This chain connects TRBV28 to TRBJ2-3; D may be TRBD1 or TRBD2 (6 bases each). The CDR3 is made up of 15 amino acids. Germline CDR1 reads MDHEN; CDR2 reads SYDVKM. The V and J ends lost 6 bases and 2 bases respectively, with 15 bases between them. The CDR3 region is CASRPRRGYTDTQYF. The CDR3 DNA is TGTGCCAGCAGACCCCGGAGGGGGTACACAGATACGCAGTATTTT. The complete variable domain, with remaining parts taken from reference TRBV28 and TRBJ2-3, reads DVKVTQSSRYLVKRTGEKVFLECVQDMDHENMFWYRQDPGLGLRLIYFSYDVKMKEKGDIPEGYSVSREKKERFSLILESASTNQTSMYLCASRPRRGYTDTQYFGPGTRLTVL.

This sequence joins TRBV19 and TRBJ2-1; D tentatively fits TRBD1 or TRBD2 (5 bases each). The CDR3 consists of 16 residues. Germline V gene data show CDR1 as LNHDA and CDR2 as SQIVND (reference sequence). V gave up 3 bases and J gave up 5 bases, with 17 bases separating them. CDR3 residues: CASSIFGTGSNNEQFF. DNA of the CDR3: TGTGCCAGTAGTATTTTTGGGACGGGGAGTAACAATGAGCAGTTCTTC.